These 21 T cell receptor beta chains came from one sample sequenced in a study of cytomegalovirus exposure and HLA in healthy donors (TCRdb year 2017). Libraries came from the immunoSEQ multiplex PCR assay. For the multiplex PCR, a mixture combining 60 forward primers for TCR Vbeta segments and 13 reverse primers for TCR Jbeta segments was used. This immuneACCESS table, as held by TCRdb, lists in-frame sequences with V and J called but not all clones. Of the missing ones, under half trace to an unresolved V gene in checked studies; the others have no known cause. The table for this sample records about 170,000 clones. The ten largest clones take up approximately 0.72% of the sample. The material sequenced was PBMCs. These receptors all stem from a young woman in good health and CMV-seropositive.

V gene TRBV11-3 combines with J gene TRBJ2-3, with a tentative D call TRBD1 (6 bases). This CDR3 region has 14 residues. The V gene's germline CDR1 is SGHNT and CDR2 YENEEA. V was trimmed by 8 bases and J by 2 bases, leaving 14 bases between them. This CDR3 reads CASGVRQDTDTQYF. The CDR3 DNA reads TGTGCCAGCGGAGTCCGACAGGACACAGATACGCAGTATTTT.

V and J are TRBV29-1 and TRBJ1-5, with 9 bases fitting TRBD1. The CDR3 runs 12 residues. Germline V gene lookup returns CDR1 SQVTM and CDR2 ANQGSEA. V dropped 6 bases and J dropped 4; count of bases not matched to a gene: 1. In nucleotides, the CDR3 is TGCAGCGTGGGACAGGGTAATCAGCCCCAGCATTTT. Translation: CSVGQGNQPQHF.

The rearrangement joins TRBV13 to TRBJ1-2, with 8 bases lining up with TRBD1. The CDR3 length is 14 residues. CDR1 and CDR2 (germline): PRHDT, FYEKMQ (reference sequence). With V trimmed by 5 bases and J by 2 bases, 4 bases remained unmatched. The chain's CDR3 is CASSPRGQNYGYTF. The CDR3 DNA reads as TGTGCCAGCAGCCCCAGGGGGCAGAACTATGGCTACACCTTC.

The J gene is TRBJ2-7, the V gene TRBV6-6, with 13 bases that match TRBD2. J lost 2 bases, V lost 6 bases, and 4 bases had no gene match. The CDR3 is 15 amino acids. Germline values: CDR1 MNHNY, CDR2 SVGAGI (reference sequence). As DNA, the CDR3 is TGTGCCAGCAGACGGACTAGCGGGGGAACCTACGAGCAGTACTTC. Encoded protein: CASRRTSGGTYEQYF.

The V call is TRBV30, the J call TRBJ2-5; TRBD1 might be the D (7 bases). The CDR3 totals 14 residues. Trimming took off 5 bases at V and 4 bases at J, with 17 bases between the two ends. From germline, CDR1 is GTSNPN and CDR2 SVGIG (reference sequence). The CDR3 region has the DNA TGTGCCTGGGGGGGGATGGGACAGAGAGAGACCCAGTACTTC. Amino acids: CAWGGMGQRETQYF.

The V call is TRBV15, the J call TRBJ1-2; D uncertain. Trimming removed 1 base from V and 0 bases from J, with 9 bases in between. The CDR3 extends over 15 amino acids. Germline V lookup: CDR1 LNHNV, CDR2 YYDKDF (reference sequence). The CDR3 DNA sequence: TGTGCCACCAGCAGAGGCGGGGTCCCTAACTATGGCTACACCTTC. It is translated as CATSRGGVPNYGYTF.

The chain is built from TRBV6-5 and TRBJ1-2; TRBD1 matches 7 bases. The CDR3 covers 15 residues. Germline CDR1 is MNHEY and CDR2 is SVGAGI. V trimming: 5 bases; J trimming: 1 base; junction bases outside the gene matches: 7. The DNA for the CDR3 is TGTGCCAGCAGTCGGGGACAGACCCTTAACTATGGCTACACCTTC. This codes for CASSRGQTLNYGYTF.

DNA for the CDR3: TGCGCCAGCAGCGGGAGGGGAAGCACAGATACGCAGTATTTT. It codes for CASSGRGSTDTQYF. The chain combines TRBV10-1 with TRBJ2-3; 8 bases are shared with TRBD2. V shed 6 bases, J shed 0 bases, and the junction held 2 bases outside the gene matches. This CDR3 contains 14 residues. CDR1 and CDR2 from the germline V gene are WNHNN and SYGVQD (reference sequence).

CDR3 residues: CASSQDDHRGSSGNTIYF. In nucleotides, the CDR3 is TGCGCCAGCAGCCAAGACGATCACAGGGGAAGCTCTGGAAACACCATATATTTT. The chain combines TRBV4-3 with TRBJ1-3; 7 bases are a match to TRBD1. There are 18 residues in the CDR3. Germline CDR1 and CDR2: LGHNA and YSLEER. V lost 0 bases and J lost 0; bases outside the gene matches: 8.

The chain combines TRBV2 with TRBJ2-4; D possibly corresponds to TRBD1 (5 bases). The CDR3 contains 15 residues. CDR1 and CDR2 (germline): SNHLY, FYNNEI. V lost 3 bases to trimming and J lost 0 bases, with 9 bases between them. CDR3 sequence: CASSDARVAKNIQYF. CDR3 sequence (DNA): TGTGCCAGCAGTGATGCCAGGGTAGCCAAAAACATTCAGTACTTC.

The rearrangement uses TRBV4-1 and TRBJ2-3; D gene unclear. Germline assignment: CDR1 MGHRA and CDR2 YSYEKL. Trimming cost V 0 bases and J 2 bases, with 6 bases left between them. CDR3 length: 14 residues. The DNA for the CDR3 is TGCGCCAGCAGCCAAGATTATTTCACAGATACGCAGTATTTT. Its protein is CASSQDYFTDTQYF.

This chain uses TRBV10-3 with TRBJ2-7; possible D gene TRBD1, 5 bases. The germline CDR1 and CDR2 sequences are ENHRY and SYGVKD. This CDR3 has 13 residues. V was cut by 7 bases and J by 4 bases, with 14 bases left in between. This chain's CDR3 is CAITREDKYEQYF. DNA of the CDR3: TGTGCCATCACCCGAGAGGACAAATACGAGCAGTACTTC.

The V call is TRBV6-1, the J call TRBJ1-1, with 7 positions matching TRBD1. The CDR3 runs to 14 residues. Germline CDR1 MNHNS, CDR2 SASEGT. V trimming: 4 bases; J trimming: 5 bases; junction bases outside the gene matches: 7. CDR3 residues: CASSGQGGSTEAFF. The CDR3, as DNA: TGTGCCAGCAGTGGACAGGGTGGGTCGACTGAAGCTTTCTTT.

The rearrangement joins TRBV5-1 to TRBJ2-1; 9 bases are shared with TRBD2. The germline CDR1 and CDR2 sequences are SGHRS and YFSETQ. The CDR3 runs 15 residues. The V segment lost 0 bases and the J segment 4 bases; nucleotides outside the gene matches: 2. The CDR3 DNA is TGCGCCAGCAGCTTGGGGACTAGCGATTACAATGAGCAGTTCTTC. Amino acid sequence: CASSLGTSDYNEQFF. Complete variable domain (other parts from reference TRBV5-1 and TRBJ2-1): KAGVTQTPRYLIKTRGQQVTLSCSPISGHRSVSWYQQTPGQGLQFLFEYFSETQRNKGNFPGRFSGRQFSNSRSEMNVSTLELGDSALYLCASSLGTSDYNEQFFGPGTRLTVL.

The chain employs TRBV18 and TRBJ2-3; 9 nucleotides agree with TRBD1. Unmatched junction bases numbered 6, after V lost 8 bases and J lost 3 bases. The CDR3 extends over 14 amino acids. The germline V gene has CDR1 KGHSH and CDR2 LQKENI. CDR3 in amino acids: CASATGGFTDTQYF. CDR3 coding DNA: TGTGCCAGCGCAACAGGGGGCTTTACAGATACGCAGTATTTT.

The chain couples TRBV7-2 to TRBJ2-1; 7 bases line up with TRBD2. V gave up 3 bases and J gave up 10 bases; unmatched junction bases: 9. The CDR3 sequence is 14 residues long. CDR1 is SGHTA and CDR2 is FQGNSA in the germline V gene. The CDR3 nucleotides read TGTGCCAGCAGCTTGACTAGCCCATACGGCGAGCAGTTCTTC. Its protein product is CASSLTSPYGEQFF.

The chain employs TRBV5-1 and TRBJ1-3, with 7 bases identical to TRBD1. The germline gives CDR1 SGHRS, CDR2 YFSETQ. Trimming removed 3 bases from V and 1 base from J; junction bases left unmatched: 7. The length of the CDR3 is 16 residues. The CDR3 DNA reads TGCGCCAGCAGCTCGGGGACAGCATCTTCTGGAAACACCATATATTTT. Protein product: CASSSGTASSGNTIYF. Using reference TRBV5-1 and TRBJ1-3 for the parts outside the CDR3, the full variable domain is KAGVTQTPRYLIKTRGQQVTLSCSPISGHRSVSWYQQTPGQGLQFLFEYFSETQRNKGNFPGRFSGRQFSNSRSEMNVSTLELGDSALYLCASSSGTASSGNTIYFGEGSWLTVV.

The rearrangement joins TRBV10-3 to TRBJ2-2, with 10 bases identical to TRBD2. J was trimmed by 4 bases and V by 7 bases; bases with no gene match: 6. The CDR3 spans 15 residues. Germline V lookup: CDR1 ENHRY, CDR2 SYGVKD. The CDR3 region has the DNA TGTGCCATCACTAATAGCGGGGGGACCACCGGGGAGCTGTTTTTT. Encoded protein: CAITNSGGTTGELFF.

The chain combines TRBV11-3 with TRBJ1-4, with 7 positions matching TRBD1. CDR3 size: 15 residues. V was clipped by 5 bases and J by 3 bases; unmatched bases: 6. CDR1 and CDR2 from the germline V gene are SGHNT and YENEEA. As DNA, the CDR3 is TGTGCCAGCAGCATTCGACAGGGAGCTAATGAAAAACTGTTTTTT. This encodes CASSIRQGANEKLFF.

CDR3 nucleotide sequence: TGTGCCAGCAGTTTACGGGACAGGGTATTGTATGGCTACACCTTC. It yields the protein CASSLRDRVLYGYTF. J is TRBJ1-2 and V is TRBV28, with 9 nucleotides matching TRBD1. J lost 5 bases, V lost 2 bases, and 6 bases had no gene match. CDR3 length equals 15 residues. Looked up from germline, CDR1 is MDHEN and CDR2 is SYDVKM.

The chain carries TRBV5-1 and TRBJ1-1; 10 bases match TRBD1. CDR1 is SGHRS and CDR2 is YFSETQ in the germline V gene. With 0 bases clipped from V and 4 bases from J, the junction kept 3 bases outside the gene matches. There are 15 residues in the CDR3. CDR3: CASSLGDRGATEAFF. Here the CDR3 DNA reads TGCGCCAGCAGCTTGGGGGACAGGGGTGCCACTGAAGCTTTCTTT.